This TCR beta chain was recovered during a study of control samples from healthy donors and cancer patients. From germline, CDR1 is MNHEY and CDR2 SVGEGT. Trimming removed 2 bases from V and 10 bases from J; junction bases left unmatched: 18. CDR3 length: 19 amino acids. Method: immunoSEQ multiplex PCR; TCRdb's copy keeps in-frame clones and lacks some. The data contain about 92,000 clones, approximately 82% of them singletons. The TCR originated in a woman aged 60 to 75 in good health. The rearrangement joins TRBV6-2 or TRBV6-3 to TRBJ2-1; 12 bases are a match to TRBD2. Sequenced input: blood. The CDR3 bases are TGTGCCAGCAGTTACCCCTCCATGGGGGTACTAGCGGGGGGTTCAGAGCAGTTCTTC. This sequence encodes CASSYPSMGVLAGGSEQFF.